This is a list of T cell receptor beta chains from one sample in a study of blood T cell repertoires in COVID-19. Here immunoSEQ multiplex PCR was the method, and the copy in TCRdb shows in-frame clones only, minus some. The data show 150,000 or so clones, with around 80% seen just once and 6.5% to 9% held by the top ten. Sequenced material: peripheral blood. The source is a woman in her forties or fifties in a cohort sampled during active or convalescent COVID-19. Each CDR3 is given with its conserved first and last residue. A D gene is named only where the DNA matches it firmly. Clone size is given for some rows only: seen once, a few or many times, or a class if the clone is expanded.

>TRBJ2-2|TRBV2|15|-|TRBD1
CASLAIQGAAGELFF
TGTGCCAGCTTGGCCATTCAGGGGGCGGCCGGGGAGCTGTTTTTT
>TRBJ1-1|TRBV4-1|15|-|-
CASSQGSGGDTEAFF
TGCGCCAGCAGCCAAGGTTCCGGAGGGGACACTGAAGCTTTCTTT
>TRBJ2-2|TRBV5-8|15|-|-
CASSGGSRFTGELFF
TGTGCCAGCAGCGGAGGTAGCAGGTTCACCGGGGAGCTGTTTTTT
>TRBJ2-3|TRBV6-4|18|-|-
CASSDSYYGRGSTDTQYF
TGTGCCAGCAGTGACTCATATTATGGCAGGGGAAGCACAGATACGCAGTATTTT
>TRBJ1-2|TRBV5-1|15|-|TRBD1
CASSPVQGADVGYTF
TGCGCCAGCAGCCCCGTACAGGGGGCAGACGTTGGCTACACCTTC
>TRBJ2-1|TRBV5-4|13|-|-
CASSLVRAHEQFF
TGTGCCAGCAGCTTGGTCAGGGCCCATGAGCAGTTCTTC
>TRBJ2-3|TRBV6-1|15|-|-
CASSEVWGGTDTQYF
TGTGCCAGCAGTGAAGTCTGGGGAGGCACAGATACGCAGTATTTT
>TRBJ2-5|TRBV19|15|-|TRBD2
CASSILSGGQETQYF
TGTGCCAGTAGTATCCTAAGCGGGGGGCAAGAGACCCAGTACTTC
>TRBJ1-1|TRBV2|14|-|-
CASSDEGSVTEAFF
TGTGCCAGCAGTGACGAGGGTTCGGTCACTGAAGCTTTCTTT
>TRBJ2-1|TRBV18|14|-|TRBD1
CASSDRDAYNEQFF
TGTGCCAGCTCAGACAGGGACGCATACAATGAGCAGTTCTTC
>TRBJ1-6|TRBV4-1|17|-|-
CASSQLPYRAPNSPLHF
TGCGCCAGCAGCCAGCTACCGTACAGGGCCCCGAATTCACCCCTCCACTTT
>TRBJ2-7|TRBV3-1/TRBV3-2|16|-|-
CASSQPRLSRAGEQYF
TGTGCCAGCAGCCAACCTCGACTCAGCAGGGCGGGAGAGCAGTACTTC
>TRBJ1-5|TRBV12-3/TRBV12-4|13|few|-
CASRRGSNQPQHF
TGTGCCAGCAGGCGGGGGAGCAATCAGCCCCAGCATTTT
>TRBJ2-2|TRBV6-6|16|-|TRBD1
CASRGRTGGHTGELFF
TGTGCCAGCAGGGGCAGGACAGGGGGGCACACCGGGGAGCTGTTTTTT
>TRBJ2-1|TRBV9|14|few|-
CASSVVGSVNEQFF
TGTGCCAGCAGCGTAGTCGGTTCGGTGAATGAGCAGTTCTTC
>TRBJ2-3|TRBV24-1|14|once|-
CATSDGATRDTQYF
TGTGCCACCAGTGACGGAGCTACTCGGGATACGCAGTATTTT
>TRBJ1-4|TRBV5-1|14|-|-
CASSLGQGGEKLFF
TGCGCCAGCAGCTTGGGTCAGGGTGGTGAAAAACTGTTTTTT
>TRBJ1-5|TRBV2|15|-|TRBD1
CASSPTGRQDQPQHF
TGTGCCAGCAGTCCGACAGGGAGGCAGGATCAGCCCCAGCATTTT
>TRBJ2-7|TRBV7-2|15|-|-
CASSLAGGINYEQYF
TGTGCCAGCAGCTTAGCTGGGGGGATAAACTACGAGCAGTACTTC
>TRBJ2-7|TRBV21-1|17|-|-
CASSPDREVSPVYEQYF
TGTGCCAGCAGCCCCGACAGGGAGGTTTCCCCCGTTTACGAGCAGTACTTC
>TRBJ1-2|TRBV12-3/TRBV12-4|12|-|-
CASSLSGGGYTF
TGTGCCAGCAGTTTAAGTGGGGGCGGCTACACCTTC
>TRBJ2-5|TRBV20-1|13|-|-
CSASDVREETQYF
TGCAGTGCTAGTGATGTCCGGGAAGAGACCCAGTACTTC
>TRBJ2-7|TRBV11-3|14|-|TRBD2
CASSSTSDSYEQYF
TGTGCCAGCAGCAGCACTAGCGACTCCTACGAGCAGTACTTC
>TRBJ1-1|TRBV5-1|13|once|-
CASSYSGGTEAFF
TGCGCCAGCAGCTATAGCGGGGGGACTGAAGCTTTCTTT
>TRBJ2-7|TRBV5-4|14|once|-
CASSLDRTAYEQYF
TGTGCCAGCAGCTTGGACCGGACAGCCTACGAGCAGTACTTC
>TRBJ1-1|TRBV5-1|16|-|-
CASSPASGTDNTEAFF
TGCGCCAGCAGCCCGGCAAGTGGGACTGACAACACTGAAGCTTTCTTT
>TRBJ1-1|TRBV11-2|13|-|-
CASSPQGNTEAFF
TGTGCCAGCAGCCCGCAGGGGAACACTGAAGCTTTCTTT
>TRBJ1-2|TRBV6-5|14|once|-
CASNPTGANYGYTF
TGTGCCAGCAACCCGACAGGAGCTAACTATGGCTACACCTTC
>TRBJ2-6|TRBV12-5|18|-|-
CASGLVSGGLWGANVLTF
TGTGCTAGTGGTTTGGTTTCAGGAGGGCTGTGGGGGGCCAACGTCCTGACTTTC
>TRBJ1-5|TRBV27|14|-|-
CASGGEYSNQPQHF
TGTGCCAGCGGGGGGGAGTATAGCAATCAGCCCCAGCATTTT
>TRBJ2-7|TRBV7-2|15|-|TRBD2
CASSLVVTSGGEQYF
TGTGCCAGCAGCTTAGTCGTGACTAGCGGGGGCGAGCAGTACTTC
>TRBJ2-5|TRBV5-1|14|-|-
CASSLQPGEKTQYF
TGCGCCAGCAGCTTGCAACCGGGAGAGAAGACCCAGTACTTC
>TRBJ2-7|TRBV5-6|16|-|-
CASSPPGGGNLYEQYF
TGTGCCAGCAGCCCCCCGGGTGGGGGGAATCTCTACGAGCAGTACTTC
>TRBJ2-2|TRBV11-3|16|-|TRBD1
CASSSNRDRVTGELFF
TGTGCCAGCAGCTCAAACCGGGACAGGGTAACCGGGGAGCTGTTTTTT
>TRBJ2-5|TRBV3-1/TRBV3-2|15|-|TRBD2
CASSQAGGSQETQYF
TGTGCCAGCAGCCAAGCGGGGGGATCCCAAGAGACCCAGTACTTC
>TRBJ2-2|TRBV30|15|-|TRBD1
CAWRKRGTATGELFF
TGTGCCTGGAGGAAAAGAGGGACAGCCACCGGGGAGCTGTTTTTT
>TRBJ2-7|TRBV3-1/TRBV3-2|15|-|TRBD1
CASSKQGSGSYEQYF
TGTGCCAGCAGCAAACAGGGGTCGGGGTCTTACGAGCAGTACTTC
>TRBJ2-2|TRBV10-3|15|-|-
CAISERGAPTGELFF
TGTGCCATCAGTGAGCGGGGGGCGCCTACCGGGGAGCTGTTTTTT
>TRBJ1-2|TRBV13|13|-|TRBD1
CASSRTGSYGYTF
TGTGCCAGCAGTAGGACAGGCTCCTATGGCTACACCTTC
>TRBJ1-6|TRBV7-9|16|-|-
CASSLGRGRSGSPLHF
TGTGCCAGCAGCTTAGGCAGGGGCCGCTCGGGTTCACCCCTCCACTTT
>TRBJ1-2|TRBV12-3/TRBV12-4|12|-|-
CASSQGNYGYTF
TGTGCCAGCAGCCAGGGGAACTATGGCTACACCTTC
>TRBJ1-6|TRBV19|17|-|TRBD1
CASAQGTGASYNSPLHF
TGTGCCAGTGCCCAGGGAACAGGGGCCTCCTATAATTCACCCCTCCACTTT
>TRBJ1-1|TRBV19|14|-|-
CASKRRGGFAEAFF
TGTGCCAGTAAACGCCGGGGGGGATTTGCTGAAGCTTTCTTT
>TRBJ2-7|TRBV6-1|16|-|TRBD1
CASSEGTGIISYEQYF
TGTGCCAGCAGTGAAGGGACAGGGATCATCTCCTACGAGCAGTACTTC
>TRBJ2-3|TRBV24-1|16|once|-
CATSDSWGGFADTQYF
TGTGCCACCAGTGATTCATGGGGCGGTTTCGCAGATACGCAGTATTTT
>TRBJ2-7|TRBV29-1|12|-|TRBD1
CSVGQGSYEQYF
TGCAGCGTGGGACAGGGATCCTACGAGCAGTACTTC
>TRBJ2-5|TRBV2|12|-|-
CASTYLEETQYF
TGTGCCAGCACCTACCTGGAAGAGACCCAGTACTTC
>TRBJ2-1|TRBV7-3|15|-|-
CASSSTGSSYNEQFF
TGTGCCAGCAGCTCGACAGGCAGCTCCTACAATGAGCAGTTCTTC
>TRBJ1-6|TRBV18|17|-|-
CASSPRGWGNYNSPLHF
TGTGCCAGCTCACCAAGGGGGTGGGGGAACTATAATTCACCCCTCCACTTT
>TRBJ1-1|TRBV11-3|13|-|-
CASSLRVDTEAFF
TGTGCCAGCAGCCTCCGGGTGGACACTGAAGCTTTCTTT
>TRBJ2-3|TRBV2|12|once|TRBD2
CASSETSGLQYF
TGTGCCAGCAGCGAAACTAGCGGCCTGCAGTATTTT
>TRBJ2-1|TRBV25-1|17|-|TRBD1
CASSEYISPGGYNEQFF
TGTGCCAGCAGTGAATATATTTCCCCAGGGGGCTACAATGAGCAGTTCTTC